Listed below are T cell receptor beta chains from one sample, sequenced in a study of identical twins. Each CDR3 protein gets one entry after TCRdb re-called the 5' RACE reads with MiXCR. The sample lists nearly 250,000 distinct CDR3 sequences; around 7% were seen once. The data also belong to a second study, concerning yellow fever vaccine responses in identical twins.

Sample: memory (CD45RO+) T cells sorted from blood. The receptors originated from a woman aged 18-29 years in good health. Each CDR3 is given with its conserved first and last residue. Fields, in order: clone size, V gene, J gene, D gene, CDR3 DNA, CDR3 protein. A D gene is named only where the DNA matches it firmly. Clone sizes are given selectively: once, few, many, or a class where the clone is expanded.

abundance: many; v_gene: TRBV5-1; j_gene: TRBJ2-2; d_gene: NA; CDR3nt: TGCGCCAGCAGCTTGGAGCCCACCGGGGAGCTGTTTTTT; CDR3aa: CASSLEPTGELFF
abundance: many; v_gene: TRBV28; j_gene: TRBJ2-1; d_gene: TRBD1; CDR3nt: TGTGCCAGCGGAGGGGGGACAGGGGTTACCTCTCTCTACAATGAGCAGTTCTTC; CDR3aa: CASGGGTGVTSLYNEQFF
abundance: few; v_gene: TRBV11-2; j_gene: TRBJ2-7; d_gene: TRBD2; CDR3nt: TGTGCCAGCAGCATGGGACTAGCGGGAGTGAGCTCCTACGAGCAGTACTTC; CDR3aa: CASSMGLAGVSSYEQYF
abundance: NA; v_gene: TRBV7-9; j_gene: TRBJ2-3; d_gene: NA; CDR3nt: TGTGCCAGCAGCTTAGCGCTCGTCAGCAACACAGATACGCAGTATTTT; CDR3aa: CASSLALVSNTDTQYF
abundance: NA; v_gene: TRBV7-2; j_gene: TRBJ2-3; d_gene: TRBD2; CDR3nt: TGTGCCAGCCAAAGAGTAGCGGGGGGTGGAGATACGCAGTATTTT; CDR3aa: CASQRVAGGGDTQYF
abundance: many; v_gene: TRBV9; j_gene: TRBJ1-5; d_gene: NA; CDR3nt: TGTGCCAGCAGCCGAGGGGACAATAGCAATCAGCCCCAGCATTTT; CDR3aa: CASSRGDNSNQPQHF
abundance: few; v_gene: TRBV7-8; j_gene: TRBJ2-7; d_gene: TRBD1; CDR3nt: TGTGCCAGCAGCTTAGCGAGCGGCAGGGGGCTGGAGCAGTACTTC; CDR3aa: CASSLASGRGLEQYF
abundance: NA; v_gene: TRBV3-1; j_gene: TRBJ2-2; d_gene: TRBD2; CDR3nt: TGTGCCAGCAGCCAAGCTACTAGCGTTGCCGGGGAGCTGTTTTTT; CDR3aa: CASSQATSVAGELFF
abundance: NA; v_gene: TRBV7-8; j_gene: TRBJ2-5; d_gene: TRBD2; CDR3nt: TGTGCCAGCAGCCGGACCCGACTAGCGGGAGAGGAGACCCAGTACTTC; CDR3aa: CASSRTRLAGEETQYF
abundance: few; v_gene: TRBV11-2; j_gene: TRBJ1-5; d_gene: NA; CDR3nt: TGTGCCAGCAGCTCCTCCGGGGGGGCACCCCAGCATTTT; CDR3aa: CASSSSGGAPQHF
abundance: few; v_gene: TRBV4-2; j_gene: TRBJ2-2; d_gene: NA; CDR3nt: TGTGCCAGCAGCCAAGATGGCGGAGCGAACACCGGGGAGCTGTTTTTT; CDR3aa: CASSQDGGANTGELFF
abundance: many; v_gene: TRBV10-3; j_gene: TRBJ1-2; d_gene: NA; CDR3nt: TGTGCCATCAGTGTTGACCATAACTATGGCTACACCTTC; CDR3aa: CAISVDHNYGYTF
abundance: many; v_gene: TRBV29-1; j_gene: TRBJ2-1; d_gene: NA; CDR3nt: TGCAGCGTTGACAGGGGAAATGAGCAGTTCTTC; CDR3aa: CSVDRGNEQFF
abundance: NA; v_gene: TRBV6-5; j_gene: TRBJ1-2; d_gene: NA; CDR3nt: TGTGCCAGCAGTTACTCGACGGGGGAGGGAGGCTACACCTTC; CDR3aa: CASSYSTGEGGYTF
abundance: many; v_gene: TRBV12-3/TRBV12-4; j_gene: TRBJ2-1; d_gene: TRBD2; CDR3nt: TGTGCCAGCAGAAAAGGGACTAGCGGCACCAATGAGCAGTTCTTC; CDR3aa: CASRKGTSGTNEQFF
abundance: NA; v_gene: TRBV4-2; j_gene: TRBJ2-1; d_gene: TRBD2; CDR3nt: TGTGCCAGCAGCCCAGTTGCGGGAGGACCTTACAATGAGCAGTTCTTC; CDR3aa: CASSPVAGGPYNEQFF
abundance: few; v_gene: TRBV2; j_gene: TRBJ1-5; d_gene: NA; CDR3nt: TGTGCCAGCAGTGATGGACAGCCCCAGCATTTT; CDR3aa: CASSDGQPQHF
abundance: many; v_gene: TRBV6-1; j_gene: TRBJ2-3; d_gene: TRBD1; CDR3nt: TGTGCCAGCAGGCCGACAGGGGCCCCCACAGATACGCAGTATTTT; CDR3aa: CASRPTGAPTDTQYF
abundance: NA; v_gene: TRBV29-1; j_gene: TRBJ2-7; d_gene: NA; CDR3nt: TGCAGCGTTCGGCCCAAACCGGGGTCATACGAGCAGTACTTC; CDR3aa: CSVRPKPGSYEQYF
abundance: many; v_gene: TRBV28; j_gene: TRBJ2-7; d_gene: NA; CDR3nt: TGTGCCAGCTCCCGCCTGAGGGCGTACGAGCAGTACTTC; CDR3aa: CASSRLRAYEQYF
abundance: many; v_gene: TRBV14; j_gene: TRBJ2-4; d_gene: NA; CDR3nt: TGTGCCAGCAGCCAGAATGCGAACATTCAGTACTTC; CDR3aa: CASSQNANIQYF
abundance: NA; v_gene: TRBV5-1; j_gene: TRBJ2-2; d_gene: TRBD2; CDR3nt: TGCGCCAGCAGCGGATCAGGACTAGCCGGGACCGGGGAGCTGTTTTTT; CDR3aa: CASSGSGLAGTGELFF
abundance: many; v_gene: TRBV12-3/TRBV12-4; j_gene: TRBJ1-5; d_gene: NA; CDR3nt: TGTGCCAGCAGTTTAGCGCGCAGGGAAGTAGGTCAGCCCCAGCATTTT; CDR3aa: CASSLARREVGQPQHF
abundance: once; v_gene: TRBV6-5; j_gene: TRBJ2-1; d_gene: TRBD2; CDR3nt: TGTGCCAGCAGTACACGACTAGCGGCCTACAATGAGCAGTTCTTC; CDR3aa: CASSTRLAAYNEQFF
abundance: many; v_gene: TRBV7-9; j_gene: TRBJ2-7; d_gene: NA; CDR3nt: TGTGCCAGCATCCCGACAGGTTCCTACGAGCAGTACTTC; CDR3aa: CASIPTGSYEQYF
abundance: few; v_gene: TRBV21-1; j_gene: TRBJ2-1; d_gene: NA; CDR3nt: TGTGCCAGCAGCAAAGTTGGCGGTAGCTCCTACAATGAGCAGTTCTTC; CDR3aa: CASSKVGGSSYNEQFF
abundance: few; v_gene: TRBV6-1; j_gene: TRBJ1-6; d_gene: NA; CDR3nt: TGTGCCAGCAACCGAGGGGAGGGATCACCCCTCCACTTT; CDR3aa: CASNRGEGSPLHF
abundance: many; v_gene: TRBV12-3/TRBV12-4; j_gene: TRBJ2-1; d_gene: TRBD2; CDR3nt: TGTGCCAGCAATAGCGGGAGTTCCTACAATGAGCAGTTCTTC; CDR3aa: CASNSGSSYNEQFF
abundance: few; v_gene: TRBV20-1; j_gene: TRBJ2-5; d_gene: TRBD1; CDR3nt: TGCAGTGCCGGGGACAGGGGGTCTGAGACCCAGTACTTC; CDR3aa: CSAGDRGSETQYF
abundance: few; v_gene: TRBV7-3; j_gene: TRBJ2-7; d_gene: TRBD2; CDR3nt: TGTGCCAGCAGTCGAAAACTAGCGGGAGTCAGCGAGCAGTACTTC; CDR3aa: CASSRKLAGVSEQYF
abundance: few; v_gene: TRBV20-1; j_gene: TRBJ1-6; d_gene: NA; CDR3nt: TGCAGTGCTAGATCTGTTGGGCCACCCCTCCACTTT; CDR3aa: CSARSVGPPLHF
abundance: few; v_gene: TRBV24-1; j_gene: TRBJ2-1; d_gene: TRBD1; CDR3nt: TGTGCCACCAGTGATGAGCGGACAGGGTACAATGAGCAGTTCTTC; CDR3aa: CATSDERTGYNEQFF
abundance: once; v_gene: TRBV18; j_gene: TRBJ2-7; d_gene: TRBD2; CDR3nt: TGTGCCAGCTCACCGAGCTGGGCTAGCGGGAATCTCGAGCAGTACTTC; CDR3aa: CASSPSWASGNLEQYF
abundance: many; v_gene: TRBV7-9; j_gene: TRBJ2-3; d_gene: NA; CDR3nt: TGTGCCAGCAGCCCCCCCACAGATACGCAGTATTTT; CDR3aa: CASSPPTDTQYF
abundance: NA; v_gene: TRBV5-6; j_gene: TRBJ1-1; d_gene: NA; CDR3nt: TGTGCCAGCAGCTTGTATTCGAGCAGGGCCCCGTGGGCTTTCTTT; CDR3aa: CASSLYSSRAPWAFF
abundance: few; v_gene: TRBV5-1; j_gene: TRBJ2-2; d_gene: NA; CDR3nt: TGCGCCAGCAGCTTCCAGGACAGTCTTACCGGGGAGCTGTTTTTT; CDR3aa: CASSFQDSLTGELFF
abundance: NA; v_gene: TRBV12-3/TRBV12-4; j_gene: TRBJ1-1; d_gene: TRBD1; CDR3nt: TGTGCCACGGACAGGGGGAACACTGAAGCTTTCTTT; CDR3aa: CATDRGNTEAFF
abundance: many; v_gene: TRBV12-3/TRBV12-4; j_gene: TRBJ2-1; d_gene: TRBD2; CDR3nt: TGTGCCAGCAGTTTAGTGTCTAGCGGGCACAATGAGCAGTTCTTC; CDR3aa: CASSLVSSGHNEQFF
abundance: many; v_gene: TRBV6-1; j_gene: TRBJ1-4; d_gene: TRBD1; CDR3nt: TGTGCCAGCAGTGATCGGGGGACAGTTGTCGAAAAACTGTTTTTT; CDR3aa: CASSDRGTVVEKLFF
abundance: many; v_gene: TRBV6-2/TRBV6-3; j_gene: TRBJ2-5; d_gene: NA; CDR3nt: TGTGCCAGCAGTTCGTGGCTCGTCCGACAGGTATTCCAAGAGACCCAGTACTTC; CDR3aa: CASSSWLVRQVFQETQYF
abundance: many; v_gene: TRBV11-2; j_gene: TRBJ1-2; d_gene: TRBD1; CDR3nt: TGTGCCAGCAGCTTAGGTTCAGGGGGATATGGCTACACCTTC; CDR3aa: CASSLGSGGYGYTF
abundance: few; v_gene: TRBV28; j_gene: TRBJ1-4; d_gene: NA; CDR3nt: TGTGCCAGCAGCTCGGACCGATATAAACTGTTTTTT; CDR3aa: CASSSDRYKLFF